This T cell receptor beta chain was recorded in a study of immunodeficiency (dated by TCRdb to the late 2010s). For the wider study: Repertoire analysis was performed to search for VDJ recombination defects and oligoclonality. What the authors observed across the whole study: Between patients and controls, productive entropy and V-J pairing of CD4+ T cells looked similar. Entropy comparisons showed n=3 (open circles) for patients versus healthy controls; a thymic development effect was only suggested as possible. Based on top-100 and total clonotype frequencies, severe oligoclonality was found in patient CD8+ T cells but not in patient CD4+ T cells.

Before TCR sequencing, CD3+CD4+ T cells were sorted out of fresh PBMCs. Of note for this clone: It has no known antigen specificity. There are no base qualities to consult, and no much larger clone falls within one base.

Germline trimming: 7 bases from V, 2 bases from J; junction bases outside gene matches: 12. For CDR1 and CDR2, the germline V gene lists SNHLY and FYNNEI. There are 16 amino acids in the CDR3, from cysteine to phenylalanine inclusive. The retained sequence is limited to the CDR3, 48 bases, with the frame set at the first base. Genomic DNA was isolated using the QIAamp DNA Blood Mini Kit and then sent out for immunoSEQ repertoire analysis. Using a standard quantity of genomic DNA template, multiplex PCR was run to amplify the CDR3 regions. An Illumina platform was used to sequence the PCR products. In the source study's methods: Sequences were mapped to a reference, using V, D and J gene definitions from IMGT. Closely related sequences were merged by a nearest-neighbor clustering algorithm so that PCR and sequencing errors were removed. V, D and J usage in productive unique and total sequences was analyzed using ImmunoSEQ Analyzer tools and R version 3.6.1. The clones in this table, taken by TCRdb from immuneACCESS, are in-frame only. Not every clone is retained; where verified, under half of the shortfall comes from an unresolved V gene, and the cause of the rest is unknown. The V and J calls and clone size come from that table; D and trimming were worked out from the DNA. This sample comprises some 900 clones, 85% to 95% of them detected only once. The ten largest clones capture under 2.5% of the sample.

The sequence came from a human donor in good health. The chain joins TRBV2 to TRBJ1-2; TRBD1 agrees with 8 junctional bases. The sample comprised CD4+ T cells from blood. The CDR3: CASIQDRAIPNYGYTF. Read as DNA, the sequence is TGTGCCAGCATTCAGGACAGGGCTATTCCAAACTATGGCTACACCTTC.